The 30 T cell receptor beta chains in this list originate from one sample, sequenced in a study of graft-versus-host responses after intestinal transplantation. The table came from immunoSEQ multiplex PCR; TCRdb's copy has only in-frame clones and leaves some out. This sample yields approximately 130,000 clones, of which around 94% are seen a single time; around 0.16% belongs to the top ten. Which antigens these TCRs recognize remains unknown. Sequences were derived from unstimulated CD4+ T cells sorted from spleen or lymph node cells, sampled before intestinal transplant. All receptors come from a human donor who received an intestinal transplant.

The chain links TRBV5-1 to TRBJ1-1, with 7 positions matching TRBD1. This CDR3 is built from 14 residues. V shed 0 bases and J 3 bases; nucleotides not matched to a gene: 2. Germline CDR1 SGHRS, CDR2 YFSETQ. DNA of the CDR3: TGCGCCAGCAGCTTGGGGACAGGCCACACTGAAGCTTTCTTT. This translates into CASSLGTGHTEAFF.

The chain has TRBV7-3 and TRBJ1-1; 7 bases are shared with TRBD1. Germline-derived CDR1 and CDR2 are SGHTA and FQGTGA. The CDR3 length is 14 residues. Germline trimming cut 6 bases from V and 4 bases from J; bases unmatched to any gene: 8. The CDR3 loop reads CASSQGGRGTEAFF. In DNA, the CDR3 is TGTGCCAGCAGTCAAGGGGGCCGGGGCACTGAAGCTTTCTTT. Full variable domain (missing parts from reference TRBV7-3 and TRBJ1-1): GAGVSQTPSNKVTEKGKYVELRCDPISGHTALYWYRQSLGQGPEFLIYFQGTGAADDSGLPNDRFFAVRPEGSVSTLKIQRTERGDSAVYLCASSQGGRGTEAFFGQGTRLTVV.

The genes are TRBV2 and TRBJ2-7; TRBD2 matches 9 bases. Per the germline V gene, CDR1 is SNHLY and CDR2 is FYNNEI. Trimming removed 4 bases from V and 2 bases from J; junction bases left unmatched: 6. The CDR3 runs to 15 residues. DNA for the CDR3: TGTGCCAGCAGTGGGGCTAGCGGGGTTACCTACGAGCAGTACTTC. It specifies CASSGASGVTYEQYF.

The chain carries TRBV2 and TRBJ2-2, with 8 bases identical to TRBD1. V dropped 6 bases and J dropped 1; count of bases not matched to a gene: 1. The CDR3 has 14 amino acids. Germline loops: CDR1 SNHLY, CDR2 FYNNEI. CDR3 in amino acids: CASRDRVNTGELFF. As DNA, the CDR3 is TGTGCCAGCAGGGACAGGGTGAACACCGGGGAGCTGTTTTTT.

This clone was detected only once. This chain uses TRBV19 with TRBJ2-2; D is uncertain. Trimming removed 2 bases at V and 1 base at J, with 5 bases between. This CDR3 has 14 residues. CDR1 and CDR2 from the germline V gene are LNHDA and SQIVND (reference sequence). This CDR3 is CASSITGNTGELFF. CDR3 DNA sequence: TGTGCCAGTAGTATAACCGGGAACACCGGGGAGCTGTTTTTT. Looking up the rest from reference TRBV19 and TRBJ2-2 gives the full variable domain: DGGITQSPKYLFRKEGQNVTLSCEQNLNHDAMYWYRQDPGQGLRLIYYSQIVNDFQKGDIAEGYSVSREKKESFPLTVTSAQKNPTAFYLCASSITGNTGELFFGEGSRLTVL.

The V gene is TRBV5-6, the J gene TRBJ2-5, with TRBD2 identical over 8 bases. V lost 1 base, J lost 5 bases, and 7 bases stayed unmatched. The CDR3 has 15 residues. Germline assignment: CDR1 SGHDT and CDR2 YYEEEE. CDR3 protein: CASSLILAGMETQYF. The CDR3 DNA reads TGTGCCAGCAGCTTGATATTAGCGGGGATGGAGACCCAGTACTTC.

The chain uses TRBV10-3 and TRBJ2-7; maybe TRBD1 (6 bases). In germline, CDR1 is ENHRY, CDR2 SYGVKD. The CDR3 consists of 14 residues. V was trimmed by 9 bases and J by 2 bases, leaving 17 bases between them. CDR3 nucleotide sequence: TGTGCCATTTCGGACAGTCTGATTCCCTACGAGCAGTACTTC. It is translated as CAISDSLIPYEQYF.

V and J are TRBV6-1 and TRBJ2-7; perhaps TRBD1 as D (6 bases). The germline CDR1 and CDR2 sequences are MNHNS and SASEGT. Deletions cut 5 bases from V and 2 bases from J, with 10 bases between. The CDR3 length is 13 residues. The DNA of the CDR3 is TGTGCCAGCAGTTCAGGGGTAACCTACGAGCAGTACTTC. Translating gives CASSSGVTYEQYF.

This chain joins TRBV6-5 and TRBJ1-1; no reliable D call. Trimming took 6 bases from V and 4 from J, leaving 15 bases between them. Germline CDR1 MNHEY, CDR2 SVGAGI. This CDR3 is 14 amino acids long. This CDR3 reads CASSPRRRATEAFF. Written as DNA, the CDR3 is TGTGCCAGCAGCCCTAGAAGGAGGGCCACTGAAGCTTTCTTT.

This clone has just one count. This chain joins TRBV18 and TRBJ2-7, with D possibly being TRBD1 or TRBD2 (6 bases each). V lost 2 bases to trimming and J lost 4 bases, with 18 bases between them. From germline, CDR1 is KGHSH and CDR2 LQKENI. This CDR3 has 16 residues. The CDR3 DNA sequence: TGTGCCAGCTCACCATCCGGGGTGGGGGGCGCGTACGAGCAGTACTTC. It codes for CASSPSGVGGAYEQYF.

V is TRBV5-1 and J is TRBJ2-3; TRBD2 matches at 12 bases. J gave up 6 bases and V 1 base, and 6 bases lay outside the gene matches. CDR1 SGHRS and CDR2 YFSETQ come from the germline V gene. The CDR3 covers 16 residues. The CDR3, as DNA: TGCGCCAGCAGCTTGTGGCTAGCGGGGGGGTTCGATACGCAGTATTTT. Its protein product is CASSLWLAGGFDTQYF.

This chain links TRBV6-1 with TRBJ1-3; weak D call: TRBD1 (5 bases). Germline CDR1 and CDR2: MNHNS and SASEGT. The V end was cut by 8 bases, the J end by 4 bases, with 12 bases between. The length of the CDR3 is 13 residues. CDR3 in amino acids: CASGRGMGNTIYF. The CDR3 nucleotides read TGTGCCAGCGGACGGGGGATGGGAAACACCATATATTTT.

This clone was recorded once. The chain links TRBV9 to TRBJ1-1, with TRBD1 as a possible D gene (5 bases). CDR3 length: 14 residues. The germline V gene encodes CDR1 SGDLS and CDR2 YYNGEE. V was pared by 0 bases and J by 1 base, with 7 bases between. This CDR3 reads CASSVDGGNTEAFF. The CDR3 nucleotides are TGTGCCAGCAGCGTAGACGGGGGGAACACTGAAGCTTTCTTT.

This clone appeared a single time. The chain joins TRBV2 to TRBJ2-1, with D uncertain. Trimming took 2 bases from V and 4 from J, leaving 9 bases between them. The CDR3 has 14 residues. Germline assignment: CDR1 SNHLY and CDR2 FYNNEI. CDR3: CASSERPDYNEQFF. CDR3 DNA: TGTGCCAGCAGTGAACGGCCAGATTACAATGAGCAGTTCTTC.

This chain joins TRBV2 and TRBJ1-3; D is undetermined. Germline V CDR1 and CDR2: SNHLY, FYNNEI. The CDR3 runs to 16 residues. V dropped 4 bases and J dropped 1 base, with 14 bases sitting between them. The DNA of the CDR3 is TGTGCCAGCAGTGTTGGAGGGTCTGGATCTGGAAACACCATATATTTT. Its translation: CASSVGGSGSGNTIYF.

The chain couples TRBV9 to TRBJ1-2, with a weak D call TRBD1 (5 bases). This CDR3 is 14 amino acids long. CDR1 is SGDLS, CDR2 YYNGEE, per germline. V dropped 4 bases and J dropped 6 bases, with 16 bases sitting between them. CDR3 in DNA: TGTGCCAGCAGCTTGGGACCTCACGTCGATGGCTACACCTTC. Its translation is CASSLGPHVDGYTF.

This clone was counted a single time. The chain uses TRBV5-1 and TRBJ2-1, with TRBD1 matching 7 bases. Germline V lookup: CDR1 SGHRS, CDR2 YFSETQ. The ends lost 0 bases at V and 2 bases at J; junction bases unmatched: 8. CDR3 size: 17 residues. The CDR3 spells CASSLAGAGGPYNEQFF. DNA for the CDR3: TGCGCCAGCAGCTTGGCCGGGGCAGGGGGACCCTACAATGAGCAGTTCTTC.

The chain is built from TRBV6-5 and TRBJ1-2, with D unclear. The germline CDR1 and CDR2 sequences are MNHEY and SVGAGI. V was cut by 6 bases and J by 8 bases, with 13 bases left in between. This CDR3 has 12 residues. DNA of the CDR3: TGTGCCAGCAGAGAGGGCGTTGGGGGCTACACCTTC. Translated, it gives CASREGVGGYTF.

The chain carries TRBV29-1 and TRBJ2-2, with D possibly matching TRBD1 (6 bases). Trimming stripped 7 bases from V and 1 base from J, with 10 bases between. CDR1 is SQVTM, CDR2 ANQGSEA, per germline. The length of the CDR3 is 13 residues. The CDR3 region is CSGGQRNTGELFF. In DNA form, the CDR3 reads TGCAGCGGCGGACAGAGGAACACCGGGGAGCTGTTTTTT.

This chain connects TRBV6-5 to TRBJ2-3, with 8 bases identical to TRBD2. V lost 6 bases, J lost 4 bases, and 6 bases stayed unmatched. CDR3 length equals 14 residues. CDR1 and CDR2 from the germline V gene are MNHEY and SVGAGI. CDR3 coding DNA: TGTGCCAGCAGCTTAGCGGGGTGGGCAGATACGCAGTATTTT. It translates to CASSLAGWADTQYF.

The gene calls are TRBV19 and TRBJ1-1; possibly TRBD1 for D (6 bases). CDR1 LNHDA and CDR2 SQIVND come from the germline V gene (reference sequence). The CDR3 length is 11 residues. Trimming took 3 bases from V and 8 from J, leaving 7 bases between them. CDR3 nucleotide sequence: TGTGCCAGTAGTATTCAGGGGGAAGCTTTCTTT. Amino acids: CASSIQGEAFF.

The chain has TRBV9 and TRBJ2-3, with 8 bases that match TRBD2. V was pared by 4 bases and J by 6 bases, with 7 bases of the junction left unmatched. The CDR3 extends over 14 amino acids. Germline V gene lookup returns CDR1 SGDLS and CDR2 YYNGEE. The CDR3, as DNA: TGTGCCAGCAGCCGGGGGGGTGGATCCGATACGCAGTATTTT. Translated, it gives CASSRGGGSDTQYF. The full variable domain, rest sourced from reference TRBV9 and TRBJ2-3, is DSGVTQTPKHLITATGQRVTLRCSPRSGDLSVYWYQQSLDQGLQFLIQYYNGEERAKGNILERFSAQQFPDLHSELNLSSLELGDSALYFCASSRGGGSDTQYFGPGTRLTVL.

V usage is TRBV7-3 and J usage is TRBJ1-2; possibly TRBD1 for D (6 bases). Germline-derived CDR1 and CDR2 are SGHTA and FQGTGA. The CDR3 contains 10 residues. Trimming stripped 11 bases from V and 8 bases from J, with 12 bases between. Here the CDR3 reads CAGRGWGYTF. The CDR3 bases are TGTGCCGGTAGGGGGTGGGGCTACACCTTC.

V usage is TRBV27 and J usage is TRBJ1-4; 7 bases are a match to TRBD1. CDR1 MNHEY and CDR2 SMNVEV come from the germline V gene (reference sequence). V shed 6 bases and J 3 bases; nucleotides not matched to a gene: 7. CDR3 length equals 15 residues. The CDR3: CASSLRQGANEKLFF. As DNA, the CDR3 is TGTGCCAGCAGCCTCCGACAGGGAGCTAATGAAAAACTGTTTTTT.

The chain links TRBV7-2 to TRBJ1-1, with D possibly being TRBD1 (5 bases). This CDR3 has 14 residues. V lost 5 bases and J 0 bases, leaving 10 bases between the germline ends. Germline assignment: CDR1 SGHTA and CDR2 FQGNSA. CDR3 DNA: TGTGCCAGCAGCCTACAGGCCCTGAACACTGAAGCTTTCTTT. Translated, it gives CASSLQALNTEAFF.

V gene TRBV6-1 combines with J gene TRBJ2-5, with D perhaps being TRBD1 or TRBD2 (5 bases each). Germline CDR1 MNHNS, CDR2 SASEGT. The CDR3 spans 12 residues. Between the trimmed V and J ends, which lost 7 bases and 4 bases, there was a span of 10 bases. CDR3 nucleotides: TGTGCCAGCATTGCAGGGAGAGAGACCCAGTACTTC. It is translated as CASIAGRETQYF.

The gene calls are TRBV18 and TRBJ2-1; D remains ambiguous. V lost 5 bases to trimming and J lost 8 bases, with 7 bases between them. Germline V gives CDR1 KGHSH, CDR2 LQKENI. The CDR3 contains 11 residues. The CDR3 sequence is CASSADYEQFF. The CDR3 DNA follows: TGTGCCAGCTCAGCAGACTATGAGCAGTTCTTC.

The genes are TRBV5-6 and TRBJ2-7; D tentatively reads TRBD1 or TRBD2 (5 bases each). V was clipped by 0 bases and J by 0 bases, with 7 bases between them. The CDR3 length is 14 residues. Germline lookup yields CDR1 SGHDT and CDR2 YYEEEE. CDR3: CASSLGGISYEQYF. DNA of the CDR3: TGTGCCAGCAGCTTGGGGGGGATCTCCTACGAGCAGTACTTC.

CDR3 sequence reads: CASSSGTGAYEQYF. The CDR3 DNA is TGTGCCAGCAGCTCTGGGACAGGTGCCTACGAGCAGTACTTC. The chain recombines TRBV5-4 with TRBJ2-7, with TRBD1 identical over 8 bases. V shed 3 bases and J 2 bases; nucleotides not matched to a gene: 4. Germline CDR1 SGHNT, CDR2 YYREEE (reference sequence). This CDR3 region has 14 residues.

The V and J genes are TRBV19 and TRBJ1-2; TRBD1 might be the D (6 bases). CDR3 length equals 19 residues. CDR1 LNHDA and CDR2 SQIVND come from the germline V gene (reference sequence). The ends were cut back, 0 bases at V and 3 bases at J, with 23 bases in the middle. In nucleotides, the CDR3 is TGTGCCAGTAGTATAGATACCGGGACACGACGGACCAATCACTATGGCTACACCTTC. Translated: CASSIDTGTRRTNHYGYTF.